The source of this T cell receptor (beta chain) is a study of regulatory T cells in long-lasting Graves disease. CDR3 length: 16 amino acids. Germline trimming cut 5 bases from V and 4 bases from J; bases unmatched to any gene: 9. This clonotype has at least ten counts. Building the TCR beta libraries relied on iRepertoire HTBI primers, and CDR3 regions underwent Arm-PCR. One entry per CDR3 protein results from TCRdb running MiXCR on the multiplex PCR reads. The sample carries 500,000 or so distinct CDR3 sequences, more than 15% recorded once. The time point here: newly diagnosed GD, antithyroid drugs for less than 3 months. With RNA extracted from PBMCs as input, the TCR library was made. The data were also submitted as part of a second study, on T cells in Graves' hyperthyroidism and ophthalmopathy.

This sample comprised peripheral blood mononuclear cells (PBMCs), obtained at new diagnosis, from a patient treated with antithyroid drugs. The sequence came from a woman aged 40-60 years with Graves disease. The rearrangement links TRBV12-3 or TRBV12-4 to TRBJ1-1; TRBD1 agrees at 11 bases. DNA for the CDR3: TGTGCCAGCAGTGGGGGACAGGGGGTACGGGGCACTGAAGCTTTCTTT. It encodes CASSGGQGVRGTEAFF.